This T cell receptor (beta chain) was captured by sequencing in a study of T cell repertoires in cytomegalovirus infection (dated by TCRdb to between 2019 and 2020). For the study in its entirety: Peptide stimulations targeted recently identified HLA-C-restricted CMV epitopes, whose presentation resists viral immunomodulation, together with well-studied HLA-B-restricted epitopes. Donor HLA type was relevant to the analysis, because carriage of CMV infection together with the matching HLA type was indicated by public TCR beta signatures. General findings and caveats noted by the study authors: In both this cohort and an independent roughly 400-donor cohort, the cumulative frequency of public TCR beta family members distinguished carriers of CMV infection plus the relevant HLA type. The ex vivo response was dominated by HLA-C-restricted CMV-specific TCR beta clonotypes, and the single most frequent clonotype in two of eight donors was supplied by these HLA-C-restricted clonotypes.

Of note for this clonotype: Its antigen is unknown. No much larger clone is present one base from it, and per-base qualities are unavailable.

TCRdb records Illumina HiSeq 1500 as the sequencer. The public reads were run again by TCRdb, first through fastp at Q25 and then through MiXCR, and only productive beta chains were kept. Every distinct CDR3 protein forms one entry, paired with its most common genes and DNA. The table for this sample lists fewer than 850,000 distinct CDR3 sequences; about 27% of them were counted only once. Of the sample, about an eighth falls within the top ten clones. The label giving this sample's treatment or condition can be read as: in vitro stimulation with specific CMV peptide epitopes to enrich CMV-specific T cells. The sample was cultured CD8+ T cells from PBMCs, taken from culture after CMV antigen stimulation. The source is a human donor in good health (CMV status not recorded). Some clones in this sample may be carry-over from other donors' samples.

The bases are TGTGCCACCAGCAGGGCCAGGGGAGGTGGGCAGCCCCAGCATTTT. Its amino acids are CATSRARGGGQPQHF. The rearrangement combines TRBV15 with TRBJ1-5; 6 matching bases give a weak D call of TRBD1. The CDR3 contains 15 residues, cysteine and phenylalanine counted. This entry keeps only the CDR3 DNA: 45 bases, framed from base 1. The trim is 3 bases for V and 7 bases for J, with a gap of 16 bases between the germline ends. The germline V gene encodes CDR1 LNHNV and CDR2 YYDKDF (reference sequence).